Sequencing of this T cell receptor (beta chain) was carried out in a study of cytomegalovirus exposure and HLA in healthy donors. About the research overall: The 90 to 150 validation repertoires used a platform that matched the one used for the approximately 610 first-cohort repertoires, as a later analysis reported.

General study findings and limits: Rare sequences made up most TCRs, while some public TCRs were found in many donors. CMV antigen specificity was confirmed in vitro for three CMV-associated chains.

Repertoires were generated with immunoSEQ multiplex PCR, while TCRdb's copy carries only in-frame clones and drops some. The sample includes roughly 70,000 clones, about 90% seen only once; the top ten take 3.5% to 4%. A note on this clone: Its antigen is undetermined.

CDR1 is SGDLS, CDR2 YYNGEE, per germline. The CDR3 is made up of 15 amino acids. With 4 bases removed from V and 6 bases from J, the gap between germline ends came to 20 bases. V is TRBV9 and J is TRBJ2-7; TRBD2 might be the D (5 bases). The sample was PBMCs. The sequence was collected from a woman aged 18-29 years in good health and CMV-seropositive. CDR3 protein: CASSPTRGPTTEQYF. The CDR3 DNA sequence: TGTGCCAGCAGCCCCACAAGAGGGCCGACGACCGAGCAGTACTTC.